The source of this T cell receptor (beta chain) is a study of cytomegalovirus exposure and HLA in healthy donors. The PCR made use of 60 Vbeta and 13 Jbeta primers. Data came from immunoSEQ multiplex PCR; TCRdb stores just in-frame clones and leaves some out. Its listing shows about 140,000 clones. Notes on this clone: The antigen is undetermined.

The germline V gene encodes CDR1 SEHNR and CDR2 FQNEAQ (reference sequence). CDR3 length: 15 amino acids. Trimming took off 0 bases at V and 2 bases at J, with 9 bases between the two ends. Study-level results: Trimming of TCR beta V- and J-genes showed a link, identified in a later analysis, to a missense DCLRE1C variant.

Sample: PBMCs. The genes are TRBV7-9 and TRBJ2-3, with D possibly being TRBD2 (5 bases). The TCR sequence derives from a male donor in good health and CMV-seronegative. The CDR3 region is CASSLAPGSTDTQYF. CDR3 DNA: TGTGCCAGCAGCTTAGCGCCGGGATCCACAGATACGCAGTATTTT.